One and the same sample provided the 22 T cell receptor gamma chains below, sequenced in a study of human gamma delta and Vdelta1 T cells. TCRdb used CATT to re-call clones from the PCR reads. The table records fewer than 10,000 gamma-chain clones, 45% of them present only once. No antigen has been identified for these receptors. Sequencing used Vdelta1 gamma-delta T cells from blood grown in culture (DOT cells). The receptors were sampled from a human donor in good health.

This clone showed up just a few times. V and J are TRGV3 and TRGJ1 or TRGJ2. CDR1 and CDR2 from the germline V gene are VTNTFY and YDVSTARD (reference sequence). The CDR3 spans 15 residues. V was pared by 0 bases and J by 5 bases, with 10 bases of the junction left unmatched. CDR3 nucleotide sequence: TGTGCCACCTGGGACAGGCCGAATTTAGATTATAAGAAACTCTTT. Residues: CATWDRPNLDYKKLF.

The gene calls are TRGV2 and TRGJP2. There are 11 residues in the CDR3. V was clipped by 8 bases and J by 8 bases; unmatched bases: 5. The V gene's germline CDR1 is EGSNGY and CDR2 YDSYNSKV. The CDR3 nucleotides are TGTGCCACCTTACACGATTGGATCAAGACGTTT. Its translation: CATLHDWIKTF.

The chain combines TRGV9 with TRGJ1 or TRGJ2. The CDR3 loop spans 14 amino acids. Losses at the gene ends were 2 bases for V and 4 bases for J; bases not matched to a gene: 8. Looked up from germline, CDR1 is GITISATS and CDR2 is ISYDGTV (reference sequence). The CDR3 is CALWEAKLYYKKLF. The CDR3 DNA follows: TGTGCCTTGTGGGAGGCAAAACTCTATTATAAGAAACTCTTT.

This chain links TRGV5 with TRGJ1 or TRGJ2. The germline V gene has CDR1 VINAFY and CDR2 YDVSNSKD. The CDR3 extends over 15 amino acids. V was clipped by 0 bases and J by 0 bases; unmatched bases: 5. CDR3 sequence: CATWDRGRNYYKKLF. As DNA, the CDR3 is TGTGCCACCTGGGACAGGGGGAGGAATTATTATAAGAAACTCTTT.

The chain has TRGV8 and TRGJ1 or TRGJ2. Germline CDR1 VENAVY, CDR2 YDSYNSRV. The CDR3 consists of 11 residues. J lost 8 bases, V lost 5 bases, and 6 bases had no gene match. The DNA of the CDR3 is TGTGCCACCTGGGTAGGGGATAAGAAACTCTTT. It is translated as CATWVGDKKLF.

Points on this clone: In the same sample, other DNA sequences code for this CDR3. The chain is built from TRGV4 and TRGJP2. Germline V gene data show CDR1 as EGSTGY and CDR2 as YDSYTSSV. V was clipped by 0 bases and J by 0 bases; unmatched bases: 4. The CDR3 consists of 16 residues. CDR3 sequence reads: CATWDGPNSSDWIKTF. The CDR3, as DNA: TGTGCCACCTGGGATGGGCCGAATAGTAGTGATTGGATCAAGACGTTT.

The chain links TRGV2 to TRGJ1 or TRGJ2. Germline lookup yields CDR1 EGSNGY and CDR2 YDSYNSKV. J was trimmed by 3 bases and V by 0 bases; bases with no gene match: 5. The CDR3 runs to 14 residues. The CDR3 coding sequence is TGTGCCACCTGGGACGGGCTATTTTATTATAAGAAACTCTTT. Its protein product is CATWDGLFYYKKLF.

V and J are TRGV9 and TRGJ1 or TRGJ2. The CDR3 sequence is 13 residues long. Germline CDR1 reads GITISATS; CDR2 reads ISYDGTV (reference sequence). J was trimmed by 7 bases and V by 0 bases; bases with no gene match: 6. The CDR3 DNA reads as TGTGCCTTGTGGGAGGTGTTCGGCTATAAGAAACTCTTT. The encoded protein is CALWEVFGYKKLF.

The genes are TRGV9 and TRGJ1 or TRGJ2. Per the germline V gene, CDR1 is GITISATS and CDR2 is ISYDGTV (reference sequence). V was pared by 4 bases and J by 0 bases, with 6 bases of the junction left unmatched. This CDR3 has 14 amino acids. The DNA of the CDR3 is TGTGCCTTGTGGGAAGCCGTGAATTATTATAAGAAACTCTTT. It encodes CALWEAVNYYKKLF.

This clone was seen only a few times. The chain has TRGV10 and TRGJP2. TRGV10 is an ORF; its function is uncertain. Unmatched junction bases numbered 13, after V lost 8 bases and J lost 0 bases. CDR3 length equals 17 residues. The CDR3 here is CAAWDYKWNSSDWIKTF. CDR3 DNA: TGTGCTGCGTGGGATTATAAATGGAATAGTAGTGATTGGATCAAGACGTTT.

For this clone: Distinct nucleotide sequences in the sample also encode this CDR3. This chain links TRGV2 with TRGJ1 or TRGJ2. The CDR3 length is 14 residues. In germline, CDR1 is EGSNGY, CDR2 YDSYNSKV. The V and J ends lost 0 bases and 4 bases, in that order; junction bases with no gene match: 6. The CDR3 sequence is CATWDGPYYYKKLF. The CDR3 DNA reads TGTGCCACCTGGGACGGGCCATACTATTATAAGAAACTCTTT.

The chain links TRGV9 to TRGJ1 or TRGJ2. The length of the CDR3 is 11 residues. Germline loops: CDR1 GITISATS, CDR2 ISYDGTV (reference sequence). Germline trimming cut 2 bases from V and 13 bases from J; bases unmatched to any gene: 8. The CDR3 reads CALWEASFKLF. In nucleotides, the CDR3 is TGTGCCTTGTGGGAGGCTTCCTTTAAACTCTTT.

The rearrangement joins TRGV2 to TRGJ1 or TRGJ2. Germline V gene lookup returns CDR1 EGSNGY and CDR2 YDSYNSKV. V trimming: 0 bases; J trimming: 4 bases; junction bases outside the gene matches: 6. The CDR3 contains 14 residues. The CDR3 loop is CATWDGRVYYKKLF. In DNA, the CDR3 is TGTGCCACCTGGGACGGGCGTGTGTATTATAAGAAACTCTTT.

This clone came up a few times. The chain employs TRGV5 and TRGJ1 or TRGJ2. Trimming at V came to 1 base and at J to 3 bases, leaving 9 bases not matched to a gene. The CDR3 is 15 residues long. Germline V lookup: CDR1 VINAFY, CDR2 YDVSNSKD. The CDR3 loop reads CATWDSKLRYYKKLF. The CDR3 coding sequence is TGTGCCACCTGGGACAGTAAGCTGCGTTATTATAAGAAACTCTTT.

The V gene is TRGV9, the J gene TRGJ1 or TRGJ2. CDR1 and CDR2 (germline): GITISATS, ISYDGTV (reference sequence). The CDR3 is 13 amino acids. The junction had 3 bases not matched to a gene; V was cut back by 2 bases and J by 2 bases. The CDR3 DNA is TGTGCCTTGTGGGAGGATTATTATTATAAGAAACTCTTT. This translates into CALWEDYYYKKLF.

The V gene is TRGV9, the J gene TRGJ1 or TRGJ2. The CDR3 loop spans 15 amino acids. V dropped 2 bases and J dropped 5; count of bases not matched to a gene: 12. Germline V gives CDR1 GITISATS, CDR2 ISYDGTV (reference sequence). DNA of the CDR3: TGTGCCTTGTGGGAGGCTTTGGAAACGGATTATAAGAAACTCTTT. Translation: CALWEALETDYKKLF.

This clone occurred a few times. The J gene is TRGJ1 or TRGJ2, the V gene TRGV5. The J segment lost 8 bases and the V segment lost 9 bases, leaving 4 bases of the junction unmatched. This CDR3 is 9 amino acids long. Looked up from germline, CDR1 is VINAFY and CDR2 is YDVSNSKD. The CDR3 DNA reads TGTGCCACCGGAGATAAGAAACTCTTT. Its translation: CATGDKKLF.

The J gene is TRGJ1 or TRGJ2, the V gene TRGV2. The CDR3 consists of 12 residues. Germline V lookup: CDR1 EGSNGY, CDR2 YDSYNSKV. The junction had 4 bases not matched to a gene; V was cut back by 0 bases and J by 8 bases. CDR3: CATWDGPDKKLF. The CDR3 DNA reads TGTGCCACCTGGGACGGGCCGGATAAGAAACTCTTT.

The J gene is TRGJP2, the V gene TRGV9. The CDR3 has 15 residues. J lost 3 bases, V lost 0 bases, and 4 bases had no gene match. CDR1 and CDR2 (germline): GITISATS, ISYDGTV (reference sequence). DNA of the CDR3: TGTGCCTTGTGGGAGGTGCGGGGTAGTGATTGGATCAAGACGTTT. This codes for CALWEVRGSDWIKTF.

As to this clone: Other DNA sequences of this sample code for an identical CDR3. This chain joins TRGV9 and TRGJ1 or TRGJ2. Germline V gene sequence: CDR1 GITISATS, CDR2 ISYDGTV (reference sequence). The junction had 2 bases not matched to a gene; V was cut back by 0 bases and J by 0 bases. There are 14 residues in the CDR3. The CDR3 nucleotides are TGTGCCTTGTGGGAGGTGCCGAATTATTATAAGAAACTCTTT. Translation: CALWEVPNYYKKLF.

The gene calls are TRGV9 and TRGJ1 or TRGJ2. The length of the CDR3 is 13 residues. Germline V gene lookup returns CDR1 GITISATS and CDR2 ISYDGTV (reference sequence). The J segment lost 2 bases and the V segment lost 1 base, leaving 2 bases of the junction unmatched. The CDR3 nucleotides are TGTGCCTTGTGGGAGGTACATTATTATAAGAAACTCTTT. This encodes CALWEVHYYKKLF.

This clone was seen more than once but under ten times. V usage is TRGV5 and J usage is TRGJ1 or TRGJ2. J gave up 0 bases and V 0 bases, and 11 bases lay outside the gene matches. Germline V lookup: CDR1 VINAFY, CDR2 YDVSNSKD. The CDR3 has 17 residues. Here the CDR3 reads CATWDRDLDTNYYKKLF. Written as DNA, the CDR3 is TGTGCCACCTGGGACAGGGACCTAGACACGAATTATTATAAGAAACTCTTT.